A single sample gave rise to the 9 T cell receptor beta chains below, sequenced in a study of technical replicates of blood from a handful of donors (dated by TCRdb to 2016 to 2017). Libraries were made using the immunoSEQ multiplex PCR assay. TCRdb took this table from immuneACCESS and kept in-frame rearrangements with V and J called. Such tables lack part of the clones; where checked against another copy, unresolved V genes explain under half of the gap, and the rest is unexplained. For this sample there are around 61,000 clones; around 85% appear just once. Of the sample, more than 5% is held by the ten largest clones. Sequenced: PBMCs. These receptor sequences come from a human donor in good health. Some clones in this sample may be carry-over from other donors' samples.

The chain recombines TRBV9 with TRBJ1-1; no firm D call. V shed 4 bases and J shed 3 bases, with 4 bases lying between them. Germline lookup yields CDR1 SGDLS and CDR2 YYNGEE. This CDR3 contains 11 residues. CDR3 sequence: CASSPDTEAFF. The CDR3 DNA is TGTGCCAGCAGCCCCGACACTGAAGCTTTCTTT.

In DNA form, the CDR3 reads TGTGCCAGCAGCCGACTGGAGGGGCGGGGGTCCCGGAAGTCTTACGAGCAGTACTTC. It yields the protein CASSRLEGRGSRKSYEQYF. This sequence joins TRBV7-2 and TRBJ2-7; 7 bases are a match to TRBD2. CDR3 size: 19 residues. Germline trimming cut 5 bases from V and 4 bases from J; bases unmatched to any gene: 23. The germline gives CDR1 SGHTA, CDR2 FQGNSA.

The chain links TRBV4-1 to TRBJ2-1; D is perhaps TRBD1 (5 bases). Germline-derived CDR1 and CDR2 are MGHRA and YSYEKL. The germline V and J ends were trimmed by 0 bases and 5 bases, with 5 bases remaining between them. CDR3 length: 13 residues. This chain's CDR3 is CASSQEGHNEQFF. The CDR3 DNA sequence: TGCGCCAGCAGCCAAGAGGGGCACAATGAGCAGTTCTTC.

The gene calls are TRBV9 and TRBJ2-2, with 9 bases aligning to TRBD2. Trimming removed 3 bases from V and 2 bases from J; junction bases left unmatched: 5. The germline V gene has CDR1 SGDLS and CDR2 YYNGEE. This CDR3 is built from 16 residues. The CDR3 is CASSESGGRNTGELFF. As DNA, the CDR3 is TGTGCCAGCAGCGAAAGCGGGGGGCGCAACACCGGGGAGCTGTTTTTT.

This rearrangement joins TRBV7-8 to TRBJ2-7, with a tentative D call TRBD2 (5 bases). Germline V lookup: CDR1 SGHVS, CDR2 FQNEAQ. V lost 5 bases, J lost 2 bases, and 10 bases lay in between. CDR3 length: 13 amino acids. CDR3 sequence: CASSNPGTYEQYF. CDR3 in DNA: TGTGCCAGCAGCAATCCCGGGACCTACGAGCAGTACTTC.

The chain employs TRBV6-4 and TRBJ2-1; D possibly corresponds to TRBD1 (5 bases). With 0 bases removed from V and 1 base from J, the gap between germline ends came to 7 bases. Germline V gives CDR1 MRHNA, CDR2 SNTAGT. The CDR3 runs to 15 residues. The CDR3 spells CASSDSSGSYNEQFF. DNA of the CDR3: TGTGCCAGCAGTGACTCGTCAGGGTCCTACAATGAGCAGTTCTTC.

This CDR3 reads CASSPAASGMYEQYF. CDR3 nucleotides: TGTGCCAGCAGCCCGGCGGCTAGCGGGATGTACGAGCAGTACTTC. This chain uses TRBV7-2 with TRBJ2-7, with TRBD2 identical over 9 bases. The CDR3 spans 15 residues. V gave up 5 bases and J gave up 4 bases; unmatched junction bases: 9. Germline V gene data show CDR1 as SGHTA and CDR2 as FQGNSA.

The genes are TRBV11-2 and TRBJ2-1, with 7 bases fitting TRBD2. Unmatched junction bases numbered 5, after V lost 6 bases and J lost 0 bases. Germline CDR1 is SGHAT and CDR2 is FQNNGV. This CDR3 has 15 residues. CDR3 sequence: CASSTGRSSYNEQFF. The CDR3 DNA sequence: TGTGCCAGCAGTACCGGGAGGAGCTCCTACAATGAGCAGTTCTTC. Using reference TRBV11-2 and TRBJ2-1 for the parts outside the CDR3, the full variable domain is EAGVAQSPRYKIIEKRQSVAFWCNPISGHATLYWYQQILGQGPKLLIQFQNNGVVDDSQLPKDRFSAERLKGVDSTLKIQPAKLEDSAVYLCASSTGRSSYNEQFFGPGTRLTVL.

The chain joins TRBV9 to TRBJ2-2, with D possibly TRBD1 on 5 matching bases. The CDR3 is made up of 15 amino acids. The V gene lost 1 base and the J gene lost 6 bases, with 13 bases spanning the gap. The germline CDR1 and CDR2 sequences are SGDLS and YYNGEE. In DNA, the CDR3 is TGTGCCAGCAGCGTAACCGGCAGGGAACCCGGGGAGCTGTTTTTT. This encodes CASSVTGREPGELFF.